This TCR beta chain was recovered during a study of read filtering for tumor transcriptome and immune sequencing. Regarding this clonotype: Its antigen is unknown.

The library was built from 400 ng RNA with molecular barcoded adaptors for alpha/delta and beta/gamma chains. TCRdb fed the reads into MiXCR, producing one record per CDR3 protein. Of 30,000 to 45,000 distinct CDR3 sequences in the sample, roughly 13% were seen once. General observations from the study: In IR-seq, single-read clonotypes were roughly 80% of clonotypes but around 3.4% of reads.

Sequencing was done on a sample of a population of CD138-negative cells sorted from bone marrow. This TCR was recovered from a donor at least 40 years old with multiple myeloma.

The CDR3 protein is CSVDLRTGSGQYF. The CDR3 coding sequence is TGCAGCGTTGATCTTCGGACAGGGTCAGGGCAGTACTTC. The chain is built from TRBV29-1 and TRBJ2-7; 8 bases agree with TRBD1. The V gene end was trimmed by 3 bases and the J gene end by 9 bases; junction bases not matched to a gene: 10. This CDR3 spans 13 amino acids. The germline V gene encodes CDR1 SQVTM and CDR2 ANQGSEA.